The rows below give T cell receptor beta chains drawn from one sample of a study of cytomegalovirus exposure and HLA in healthy donors. Profiled with immunoSEQ multiplex PCR; TCRdb holds only in-frame clones, not every one. The sample includes around 300,000 clones, approximately 70% of them seen just once. Input material: PBMCs. The origin of the receptors is a female donor in good health and CMV-seronegative. CDR3s include the opening cysteine and the closing phenylalanine or tryptophan. D genes are given only for firm matches. For some rows the clone size is stated as once, few or many, or as a class when expanded; others skip it.

>NA|TRBJ1-4|NA|TRBV18|15
CASSPLRATNEKLFF
TGTGCCAGCTCACCACTCAGGGCAACTAATGAAAAACTGTTTTTT
>NA|TRBJ2-7|once|TRBV10-3|15
CAIRTAPVLSYEQYF
TGTGCCATCAGGACTGCCCCCGTCCTATCCTACGAGCAGTACTTC
>TRBD1|TRBJ1-4|NA|TRBV29-1|13
CSVRQGNNEKLFF
TGCAGCGTCCGACAGGGAAATAATGAAAAACTGTTTTTT
>TRBD2|TRBJ2-1|NA|TRBV5-1|17
CASSLVPSGASYNEQFF
TGCGCCAGCAGCTTGGTTCCTAGCGGGGCCTCCTACAATGAGCAGTTCTTC
>TRBD1|TRBJ1-2|NA|TRBV27|13
CASSLGQGQGYTF
TGTGCCAGCAGTTTGGGACAGGGGCAGGGCTACACCTTC
>TRBD1|TRBJ1-1|NA|TRBV27|15
CASSSRQGANTEAFF
TGTGCCAGCAGTTCCCGACAGGGGGCGAACACTGAAGCTTTCTTT
>NA|TRBJ1-2|NA|TRBV5-4|17
CASSRLVLTGANYGYTF
TGTGCCAGCAGCCGATTGGTCCTGACAGGCGCTAACTATGGCTACACCTTC
>TRBD1|TRBJ2-1|NA|TRBV11-3|14
CASSLMGQYNEQFF
TGTGCCAGCAGCTTAATGGGACAGTACAATGAGCAGTTCTTC
>TRBD2|TRBJ2-3|NA|TRBV5-1|15
CASSGTTSSTDTQYF
TGCGCCAGCAGCGGGACTACAAGCAGCACAGATACGCAGTATTTT
>NA|TRBJ1-1|few|TRBV19|17
CASSIALLRQSDTEAFF
TGTGCCAGTAGTATAGCCCTCCTGAGACAGAGCGACACTGAAGCTTTCTTT
>TRBD1|TRBJ2-2|NA|TRBV9|13
CASSSGGIGELFF
TGTGCCAGCAGCTCAGGGGGCATCGGGGAGCTGTTTTTT
>NA|TRBJ1-3|NA|TRBV10-3|14
CAISRAGAGNTIYF
TGTGCCATCTCTAGGGCAGGGGCTGGAAACACCATATATTTT
>TRBD1|TRBJ1-2|once|TRBV5-1|15
CASPEPGTGFYGYTF
TGCGCCAGCCCCGAACCCGGGACAGGGTTCTATGGCTACACCTTC
>NA|TRBJ2-3|NA|TRBV4-1|15
CASSQESRSTDTQYF
TGCGCCAGCAGCCAAGAATCCAGGTCCACAGATACGCAGTATTTT
>TRBD2|TRBJ2-2|NA|TRBV25-1|16
CASSAELAANTGELFF
TGTGCCAGCAGTGCAGAACTAGCGGCGAACACCGGGGAGCTGTTTTTT
>TRBD1|TRBJ2-7|NA|TRBV10-1|14
CASSFRQGALEQYF
TGCGCCAGCAGTTTCCGACAGGGGGCCCTTGAGCAGTACTTC
>TRBD1|TRBJ2-1|once|TRBV11-3|15
CASSNRDRGKDEQFF
TGTGCCAGCAGCAACCGGGACAGGGGGAAGGATGAGCAGTTCTTC
>NA|TRBJ2-4|NA|TRBV12-5|17
CASGLLSGGAAKNIQYF
TGTGCTAGTGGTTTATTGAGCGGCGGGGCAGCCAAAAACATTCAGTACTTC
>NA|TRBJ2-7|NA|TRBV19|13
CASNPGGPYEQYF
TGTGCCAGTAACCCCGGGGGTCCCTACGAGCAGTACTTC
>TRBD2|TRBJ2-3|NA|TRBV29-1|13
CSVYSGNSDTQYF
TGCAGCGTCTATAGCGGGAATTCAGATACGCAGTATTTT
>NA|TRBJ2-7|NA|TRBV6-1|13
CASSPINSYEQYF
TGTGCCAGCAGTCCAATCAACTCCTACGAGCAGTACTTC
>NA|TRBJ2-1|NA|TRBV19|13
CASSIGVDNEQFF
TGTGCCAGTAGTATAGGCGTGGACAATGAGCAGTTCTTC
>NA|TRBJ2-2|once|TRBV11-3|14
CASSLEASTGELFF
TGTGCCAGCAGCTTAGAGGCTAGCACCGGGGAGCTGTTTTTT
>TRBD2|TRBJ2-7|few|TRBV27|16
CASSLSIAGGPTEQYF
TGTGCCAGCAGTTTATCGATTGCGGGAGGCCCCACCGAGCAGTACTTC
>TRBD1|TRBJ2-2|NA|TRBV6-4|13
CATRQGLTGELFF
TGTGCCACCCGACAGGGGCTCACCGGGGAGCTGTTTTTT
>TRBD2|TRBJ2-6|NA|TRBV7-9|16
CASISSGSSGANVLTF
TGTGCCAGCATTTCTAGCGGGAGCTCTGGGGCCAACGTCCTGACTTTC
>TRBD2|TRBJ2-7|few|TRBV28|13
CASRLAGGPEQYF
TGTGCCAGCAGACTAGCGGGAGGGCCCGAGCAGTACTTC